A single sample gave rise to the 13 T cell receptor beta chains below, sequenced in a study of T cells after yellow fever vaccination. Each CDR3 protein gets one entry after TCRdb re-called the 5' RACE reads with MiXCR. The table lists around 310,000 distinct CDR3 sequences, under 5% of them singletons. The sequencing here drew on PBMCs, taken 5 days after the yellow fever booster vaccination. The source is a man aged 18 to 29 who received the YFV17D yellow fever vaccine.

This clonotype was seen a handful of times. The chain uses TRBV5-1 and TRBJ2-7, with 7 nucleotides matching TRBD1. Per germline, CDR1 SGHRS and CDR2 YFSETQ. With V trimmed by 5 bases and J by 2 bases, 7 bases remained unmatched. There are 14 residues in the CDR3. The CDR3 nucleotides are TGCGCCAGCAGGCCCGGACAGGACCCCTACGAGCAGTACGTC. Its translation is CASRPGQDPYEQYV.

The chain has TRBV7-2 and TRBJ2-7, with 8 bases matching TRBD1. CDR3 length: 14 residues. Unmatched junction bases numbered 3, after V lost 0 bases and J lost 5 bases. Germline loops: CDR1 SGHTA, CDR2 FQGNSA. CDR3 protein: CASSLARGLNEQYF. Written as DNA, the CDR3 is TGTGCCAGCAGCTTAGCCAGGGGGCTTAACGAGCAGTACTTC.

J is TRBJ2-7 and V is TRBV29-1, with D hard to call. The germline CDR1 and CDR2 sequences are SQVTM and ANQGSEA. Trimming left V 7 bases short and J 4 bases short, with 14 bases between. The CDR3 loop spans 12 amino acids. This chain's CDR3 is CSAAQVPYEQYF. The CDR3 region has the DNA TGCAGCGCAGCACAAGTCCCGTACGAGCAGTACTTC.

This clonotype was observed many times. CDR3 nucleotide sequence: TGTGCCAGCTCACCAGGGGTTTGGGGCACTGAAGCTTTCTTT. Translating gives CASSPGVWGTEAFF. V is TRBV18 and J is TRBJ1-1; D remains unclear. CDR3 length: 14 amino acids. Trimming removed 2 bases from V and 4 bases from J, with 11 bases in between. Germline V CDR1 and CDR2: KGHSH, LQKENI.

This clonotype was detected ten times or more. Written as DNA, the CDR3 is TGTGCCATCAGTGGACAGATGAACACTGAAGCTTTCTTT. It yields the protein CAISGQMNTEAFF. This chain links TRBV10-3 with TRBJ1-1; tentative D call: TRBD1 (5 bases). The CDR3 runs to 13 residues. In germline, CDR1 is ENHRY, CDR2 SYGVKD. V lost 4 bases and J 0 bases, leaving 6 bases between the germline ends.

In DNA form, the CDR3 reads TGTGCCAGCAGCGTAGACGAGAATCTTAATGAAAAACTGTTTTTT. The encoded protein is CASSVDENLNEKLFF. The V gene is TRBV9, the J gene TRBJ1-4, with no clear D. The germline CDR1 and CDR2 sequences are SGDLS and YYNGEE. The CDR3 loop spans 15 amino acids. Trimming shortened V by 0 bases and J by 4 bases, and 10 bases separated the two germline ends.

This clonotype was counted between two and nine times. This chain uses TRBV7-9 with TRBJ1-1; the D gene is possibly TRBD1 (6 bases). V lost 1 base and J 5 bases, leaving 14 bases between the germline ends. Germline CDR1 SEHNR, CDR2 FQNEAQ (reference sequence). The CDR3 loop spans 15 amino acids. CDR3 coding DNA: TGTGCCAGCAGCTTAGGGGTCAGGGGTAGGACTGAAGCTTTCTTT. This codes for CASSLGVRGRTEAFF.

In this sample, this clonotype turned up many times. The CDR3 nucleotides are TGTGCCACCAGTGATTTGGGTGAAGCTTTCTTT. Translation gives CATSDLGEAFF. The chain has TRBV24-1 and TRBJ1-1; D remains ambiguous. The ends were cut back, 0 bases at V and 7 bases at J, with 2 bases in the middle. The CDR3 covers 11 residues. CDR1 is KGHDR and CDR2 is SFDVKD in the germline V gene.

This chain joins TRBV18 and TRBJ1-5; TRBD1 might be the D (6 bases). Germline V gives CDR1 KGHSH, CDR2 LQKENI. Deletions cut 3 bases from V and 5 bases from J, with 29 bases between. CDR3 length: 20 residues. The CDR3 DNA reads TGTGCCAGCTCACCTCTACTCCACAGGGCCCTCGTCGGGGCACATCAGCCCCAGCATTTT. This codes for CASSPLLHRALVGAHQPQHF.

This clonotype was recorded at least ten times. V and J are TRBV7-2 and TRBJ2-7, with TRBD2 identical over 8 bases. Germline V gene lookup returns CDR1 SGHTA and CDR2 FQGNSA. The CDR3 loop spans 16 amino acids. V lost 5 bases, J lost 3 bases, and 12 bases stayed unmatched. The CDR3 protein is CASSPHGGGLSYEQYF. CDR3 bases: TGTGCCAGCAGCCCACACGGGGGGGGCCTTAGCTACGAGCAGTACTTC. The complete variable domain, with remaining parts taken from reference TRBV7-2 and TRBJ2-7, reads GAGVSQSPSNKVTEKGKDVELRCDPISGHTALYWYRQSLGQGLEFLIYFQGNSAPDKSGLPSDRFSAERTGGSVSTLTIQRTQQEDSAVYLCASSPHGGGLSYEQYFGPGTRLTVT.

The chain joins TRBV20-1 to TRBJ2-1, with a possible D match to TRBD2 (5 bases). Germline lookup yields CDR1 DFQATT and CDR2 SNEGSKA (reference sequence). The CDR3 covers 14 residues. Between the trimmed V and J ends, which lost 5 bases and 0 bases, there was a span of 11 bases. This CDR3 reads CSASRASSYNEQFF. The CDR3 DNA reads TGCAGTGCTTCGAGGGCAAGCTCCTACAATGAGCAGTTCTTC.

V gene TRBV5-1 combines with J gene TRBJ2-5; 10 bases match TRBD2. V shed 2 bases, J shed 5 bases, and the junction held 9 bases outside the gene matches. The CDR3 consists of 16 residues. Germline loops: CDR1 SGHRS, CDR2 YFSETQ. The CDR3 loop reads CASSFEAGGHEETQYF. Here the CDR3 DNA reads TGCGCCAGCAGCTTCGAAGCGGGGGGGCATGAGGAGACCCAGTACTTC.

The CDR3 region has the DNA TGCAGTGCTCCATGGACTAGCGGGGGGGCCTCTGAGCAGTTCTTC. Its translation: CSAPWTSGGASEQFF. The chain is built from TRBV20-1 and TRBJ2-1; 15 bases map to TRBD2. Germline CDR1 DFQATT, CDR2 SNEGSKA (reference sequence). CDR3 size: 15 residues. After removal of 5 bases from V and 9 bases from J, the junction contained 8 bases not matched to a gene.